The clone carrying this T cell receptor (beta chain) came up once. One end of the junction does not line up with germline, which may come from a read error. Ages ranged from roughly 18 to 100 years, with residence in around 24 US areas. This sample is part of a study of blood T cell repertoires in COVID-19. The CDR3 has 15 amino acids. Germline CDR1 reads SGHTA; CDR2 reads FQGNSA. This table comes from immunoSEQ multiplex PCR, and its TCRdb copy is limited to in-frame clones, with some not included. This table has about 220,000 clones, about 88% appearing once. The clonotype originates from a woman aged 25 to 39 who had recovered from COVID-19. The sequencing input was PBMCs or T cells enriched from blood (not recorded which). The chain combines TRBV7-2 with TRBJ2-7, with 9 nucleotides matching TRBD2. In nucleotides, the CDR3 is TGTGCCAGCAGCCTAGCGGGGCCAGGGGACTACGAGCAGTACTTC. It yields the protein CASSLAGPGDYEQYF.